The T cell receptor beta chain described here comes from a study of cytomegalovirus exposure and HLA in healthy donors. CDR1 is WNHNN, CDR2 SYGVQD, per germline (reference sequence). The V end lost 4 bases, the J end lost 7 bases, and 14 bases lay between the germline ends. The CDR3 spans 14 residues. Many counts were recorded for this clone. The PCR used 60 Vbeta and 13 Jbeta primers. Profiling relied on immunoSEQ multiplex PCR, and the TCRdb table lists in-frame clones only, not all of them. The sample shows about 170,000 clones, roughly 72% of them seen only once. The chain combines TRBV10-1 with TRBJ1-5; D is uncertain. Sequencing was carried out using PBMCs. This TCR was sampled from a middle-aged man in good health and CMV-seropositive. The CDR3 loop is CASSAGSERQPQHF. The CDR3 nucleotides read TGCGCCAGCAGTGCCGGGTCCGAGAGGCAGCCCCAGCATTTT.